A selection of T cell receptor beta chains follows, all from one sample in a study of blood T cell repertoires in COVID-19. TCRdb's copy holds only in-frame clones and misses some; the assay was immunoSEQ multiplex PCR. The sample carries approximately 92,000 clones, 82% recorded once. Sequencing was performed on peripheral blood. These receptors were taken from a man older than 75 with acute or convalescent COVID-19. The conserved cysteine and the conserved F or W are not part of the CDR3 here.

j_call: TRBJ2-7
v_call: TRBV10-2
cdr3_aa: ASSRQGGYEQY

j_call: TRBJ2-3
v_call: TRBV14
cdr3_aa: ASSQDFGDSSTDTQY

j_call: TRBJ1-4
v_call: TRBV15
cdr3_aa: ATSRGRIGYEKLF

j_call: TRBJ2-2
v_call: TRBV12-3/TRBV12-4
cdr3_aa: ASRTGGGELF

j_call: TRBJ1-1
v_call: TRBV7-8
cdr3_aa: ASSLDMNTEAF

j_call: TRBJ2-1
v_call: TRBV20-1
cdr3_aa: SASREAAYNEQF

j_call: TRBJ1-6
v_call: TRBV7-9
cdr3_aa: ASSLSGANSPLH

j_call: TRBJ2-1
v_call: TRBV18
cdr3_aa: ASSPRAGGDDEQF

j_call: TRBJ1-4
v_call: TRBV18
cdr3_aa: ASSPQGQLNEKLF

j_call: TRBJ2-1
v_call: TRBV5-5
cdr3_aa: ASQGLWRAYNEQF

j_call: TRBJ1-5
v_call: TRBV4-1
cdr3_aa: ASSQDAQGDQPQH

j_call: TRBJ2-1
v_call: TRBV5-4
cdr3_aa: ASRAGGSRTTYNEQF

j_call: TRBJ1-6
v_call: TRBV5-1
cdr3_aa: ASSLGGRTGGYNSPLH

j_call: TRBJ1-1
v_call: TRBV5-4
cdr3_aa: ASSLGGYRTMNTEAF

j_call: TRBJ2-7
v_call: TRBV30
cdr3_aa: AWSAAGHEQY

j_call: TRBJ1-6
v_call: TRBV7-9
cdr3_aa: ASSSQQGQNSPLH

j_call: TRBJ2-2
v_call: TRBV7-9
cdr3_aa: ASSRRQSTGELF

j_call: TRBJ1-2
v_call: TRBV30
cdr3_aa: AWSKGQGAGYGYT

j_call: TRBJ2-1
v_call: TRBV5-6
cdr3_aa: ASSFGLAGATREQF

j_call: TRBJ1-5
v_call: TRBV11-2
cdr3_aa: ASSVWGGQPQH

j_call: TRBJ2-1
v_call: TRBV3-1/TRBV3-2
cdr3_aa: ASSRLAGGHEQF

j_call: TRBJ1-1
v_call: TRBV18
cdr3_aa: ASSPQRTGNLNTEAF

j_call: TRBJ1-5
v_call: TRBV15
cdr3_aa: ATSRDRGNQPQH

j_call: TRBJ1-4
v_call: TRBV10-3
cdr3_aa: AIRDDRGDEKLF

j_call: TRBJ1-1
v_call: TRBV7-9
cdr3_aa: ASSQRDREAF

j_call: TRBJ2-1
v_call: TRBV13
cdr3_aa: ASSLAVLAGGITRRYNEQF

j_call: TRBJ1-1
v_call: TRBV10-1
cdr3_aa: ASSGGSAGGSEAF

j_call: TRBJ2-1
v_call: TRBV9
cdr3_aa: ASSVVGASASGRPEQF

j_call: TRBJ1-2
v_call: TRBV7-2
cdr3_aa: ASQGTNYGYT

j_call: TRBJ2-5
v_call: TRBV7-9
cdr3_aa: ASTSGGQVIQETQY

j_call: TRBJ1-1
v_call: TRBV5-1
cdr3_aa: ASSLGDMNTEAF

j_call: TRBJ1-1
v_call: TRBV12-3/TRBV12-4
cdr3_aa: ASSRQTNTEAF